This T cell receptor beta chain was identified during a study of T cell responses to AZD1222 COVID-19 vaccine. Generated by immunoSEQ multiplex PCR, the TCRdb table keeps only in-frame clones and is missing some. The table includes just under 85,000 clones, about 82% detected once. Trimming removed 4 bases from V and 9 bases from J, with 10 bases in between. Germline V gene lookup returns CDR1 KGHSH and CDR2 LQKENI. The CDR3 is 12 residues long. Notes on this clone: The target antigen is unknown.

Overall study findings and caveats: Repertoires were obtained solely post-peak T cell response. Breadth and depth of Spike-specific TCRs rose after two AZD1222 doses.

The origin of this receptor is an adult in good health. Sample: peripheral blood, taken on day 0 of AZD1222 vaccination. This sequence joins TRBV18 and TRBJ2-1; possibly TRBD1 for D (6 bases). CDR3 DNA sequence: TGTGCCAGCTCACAAGCACAGGGTGAGCAGTTCTTC. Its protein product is CASSQAQGEQFF. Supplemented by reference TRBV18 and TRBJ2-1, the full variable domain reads NAGVMQNPRHLVRRRGQEARLRCSPMKGHSHVYWYRQLPEEGLKFMVYLQKENIIDESGMPKERFSAEFPKEGPSILRIQQVVRGDSAAYFCASSQAQGEQFFGPGTRLTVL.